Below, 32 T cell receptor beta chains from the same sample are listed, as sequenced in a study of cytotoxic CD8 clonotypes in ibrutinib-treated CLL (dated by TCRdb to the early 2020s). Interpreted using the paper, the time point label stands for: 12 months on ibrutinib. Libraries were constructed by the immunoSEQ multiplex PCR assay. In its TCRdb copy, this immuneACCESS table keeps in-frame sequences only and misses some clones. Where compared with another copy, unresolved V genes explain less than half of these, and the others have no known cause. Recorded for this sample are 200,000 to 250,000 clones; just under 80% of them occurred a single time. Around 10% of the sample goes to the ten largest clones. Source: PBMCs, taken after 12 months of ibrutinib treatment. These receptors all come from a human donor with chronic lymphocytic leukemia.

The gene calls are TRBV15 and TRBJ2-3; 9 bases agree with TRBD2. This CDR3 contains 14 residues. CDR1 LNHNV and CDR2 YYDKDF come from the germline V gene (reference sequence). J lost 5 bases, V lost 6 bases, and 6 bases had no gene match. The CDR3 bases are TGTGCCACCAGACGAGCGGGGGGAGGAGATACGCAGTATTTT. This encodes CATRRAGGGDTQYF.

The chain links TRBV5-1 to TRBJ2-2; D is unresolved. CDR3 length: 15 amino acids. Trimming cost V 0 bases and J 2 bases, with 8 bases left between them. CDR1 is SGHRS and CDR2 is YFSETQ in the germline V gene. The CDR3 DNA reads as TGCGCCAGCAGCTTGGATGCGGTTAACACCGGGGAGCTGTTTTTT. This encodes CASSLDAVNTGELFF.

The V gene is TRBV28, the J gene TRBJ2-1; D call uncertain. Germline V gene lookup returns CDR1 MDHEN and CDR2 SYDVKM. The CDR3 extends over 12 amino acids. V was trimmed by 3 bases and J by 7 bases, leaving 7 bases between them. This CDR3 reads CASSLLGNEQFF. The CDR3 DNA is TGTGCCAGCAGTTTGCTCGGGAATGAGCAGTTCTTC.

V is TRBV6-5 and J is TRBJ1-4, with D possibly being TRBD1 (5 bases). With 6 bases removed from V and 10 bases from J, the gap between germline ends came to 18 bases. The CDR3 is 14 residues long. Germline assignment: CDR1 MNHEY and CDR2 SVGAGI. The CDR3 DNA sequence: TGTGCCAGCAGGACCGGGACGCCGGGAGGAAAACTGTTTTTT. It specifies CASRTGTPGGKLFF.

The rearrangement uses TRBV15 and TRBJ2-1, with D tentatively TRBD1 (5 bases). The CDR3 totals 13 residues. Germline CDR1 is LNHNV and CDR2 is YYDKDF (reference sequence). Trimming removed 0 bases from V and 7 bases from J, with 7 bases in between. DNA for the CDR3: TGTGCCACCAGCAGAGACAGGGTGAATGAGCAGTTCTTC. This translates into CATSRDRVNEQFF. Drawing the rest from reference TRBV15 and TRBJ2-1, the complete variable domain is DAMVIQNPRYQVTQFGKPVTLSCSQTLNHNVMYWYQQKSSQAPKLLFHYYDKDFNNEADTPDNFQSRRPNTSFCFLDIRSPGLGDTAMYLCATSRDRVNEQFFGPGTRLTVL.

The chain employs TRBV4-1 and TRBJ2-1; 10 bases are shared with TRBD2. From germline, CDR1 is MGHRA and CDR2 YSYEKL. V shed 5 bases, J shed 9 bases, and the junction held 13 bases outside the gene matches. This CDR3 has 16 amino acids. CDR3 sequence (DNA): TGCGCCAGCAGCAGACGAGCGGGGGGGCTGGGGGCTGAGCAGTTCTTC. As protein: CASSRRAGGLGAEQFF.

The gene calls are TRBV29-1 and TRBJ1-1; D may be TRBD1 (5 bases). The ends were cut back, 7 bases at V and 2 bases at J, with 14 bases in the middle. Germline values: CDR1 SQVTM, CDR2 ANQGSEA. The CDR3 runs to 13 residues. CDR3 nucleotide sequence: TGCAGCGGGCGACAGAACTTCAACACTGAAGCTTTCTTT. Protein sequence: CSGRQNFNTEAFF. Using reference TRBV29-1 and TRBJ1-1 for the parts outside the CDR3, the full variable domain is SAVISQKPSRDICQRGTSLTIQCQVDSQVTMMFWYRQQPGQSLTLIATANQGSEATYESGFVIDKFPISRPNLTFSTLTVSNMSPEDSSIYLCSGRQNFNTEAFFGQGTRLTVV.

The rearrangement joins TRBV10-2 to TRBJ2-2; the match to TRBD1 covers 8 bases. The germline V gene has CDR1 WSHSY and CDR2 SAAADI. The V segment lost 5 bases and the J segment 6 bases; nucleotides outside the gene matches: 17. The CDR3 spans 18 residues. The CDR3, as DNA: TGCGCCAGCAGTCTAACTACGACAGGGGCAATCCATTCCGGGGAGCTGTTTTTT. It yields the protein CASSLTTTGAIHSGELFF.

In DNA, the CDR3 is TGTGCCAGTCGAATAGGACCGGGACAGGGGGCGATGAACACTGAAGCTTTCTTT. This gives the protein CASRIGPGQGAMNTEAFF. This rearrangement joins TRBV19 to TRBJ1-1; 12 nucleotides align to TRBD1. The CDR3 has 18 amino acids. Losses at the gene ends were 8 bases for V and 0 bases for J; bases not matched to a gene: 13. Germline V gene lookup returns CDR1 LNHDA and CDR2 SQIVND (reference sequence).

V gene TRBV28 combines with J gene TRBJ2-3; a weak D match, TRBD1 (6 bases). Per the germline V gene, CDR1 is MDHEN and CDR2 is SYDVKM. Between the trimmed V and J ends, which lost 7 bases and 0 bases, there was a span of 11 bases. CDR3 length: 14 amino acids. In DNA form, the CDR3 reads TGTGCCAGCAACAGGGCAGGGAGCACAGATACGCAGTATTTT. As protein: CASNRAGSTDTQYF.

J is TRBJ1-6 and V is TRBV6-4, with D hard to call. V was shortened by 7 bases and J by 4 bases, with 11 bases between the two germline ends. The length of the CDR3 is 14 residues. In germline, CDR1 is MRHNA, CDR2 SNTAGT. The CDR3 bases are TGTGCCAGCACGTGGTGGATTTATAATTCACCCCTCCACTTT. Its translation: CASTWWIYNSPLHF.

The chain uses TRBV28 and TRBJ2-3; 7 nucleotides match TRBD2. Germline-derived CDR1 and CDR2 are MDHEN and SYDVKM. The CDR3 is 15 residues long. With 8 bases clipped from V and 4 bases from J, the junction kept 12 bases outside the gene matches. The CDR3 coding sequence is TGTGCCAGCCCCCCTTCGGCGGGAGTAGCAGATACGCAGTATTTT. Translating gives CASPPSAGVADTQYF.

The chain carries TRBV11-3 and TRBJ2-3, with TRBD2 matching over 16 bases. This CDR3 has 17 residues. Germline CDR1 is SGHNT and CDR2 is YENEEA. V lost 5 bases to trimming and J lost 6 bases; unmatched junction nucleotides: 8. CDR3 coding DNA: TGTGCCAGCAGCGACGGGACTAGCGGGAGGGCCGGGGATACGCAGTATTTT. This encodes CASSDGTSGRAGDTQYF.

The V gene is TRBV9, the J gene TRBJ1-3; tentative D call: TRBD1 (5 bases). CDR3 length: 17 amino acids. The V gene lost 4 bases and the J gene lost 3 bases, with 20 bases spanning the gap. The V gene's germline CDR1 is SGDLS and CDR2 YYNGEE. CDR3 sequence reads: CASSFRTGVGGGNTIYF. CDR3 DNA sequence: TGTGCCAGCAGCTTCAGGACTGGGGTTGGGGGTGGAAACACCATATATTTT. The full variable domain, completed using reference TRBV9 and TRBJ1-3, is DSGVTQTPKHLITATGQRVTLRCSPRSGDLSVYWYQQSLDQGLQFLIQYYNGEERAKGNILERFSAQQFPDLHSELNLSSLELGDSALYFCASSFRTGVGGGNTIYFGEGSWLTVV.

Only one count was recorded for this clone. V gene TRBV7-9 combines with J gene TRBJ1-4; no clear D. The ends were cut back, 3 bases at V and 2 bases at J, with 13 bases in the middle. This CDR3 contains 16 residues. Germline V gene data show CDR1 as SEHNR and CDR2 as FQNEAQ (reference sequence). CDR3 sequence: CASSFLLATTNEKLFF. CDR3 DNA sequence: TGTGCCAGCAGCTTTCTATTGGCGACTACTAATGAAAAACTGTTTTTT.

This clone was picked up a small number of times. CDR3 nucleotides: TGTGCCAGCAGCGGCCGGGACAACTCCTACGAGCAGTACTTC. Its protein product is CASSGRDNSYEQYF. The J gene is TRBJ2-7, the V gene TRBV6-1; D perhaps matches TRBD1 (6 bases). V was clipped by 6 bases and J by 0 bases, with 12 bases between them. There are 14 residues in the CDR3. From germline, CDR1 is MNHNS and CDR2 SASEGT.

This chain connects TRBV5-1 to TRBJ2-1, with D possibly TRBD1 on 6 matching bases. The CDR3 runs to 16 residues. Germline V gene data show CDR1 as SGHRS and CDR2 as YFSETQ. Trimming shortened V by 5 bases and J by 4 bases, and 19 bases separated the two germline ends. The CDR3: CASRFSPGQIYNEQFF. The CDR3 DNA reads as TGCGCCAGCAGGTTCTCTCCGGGACAAATATACAATGAGCAGTTCTTC.

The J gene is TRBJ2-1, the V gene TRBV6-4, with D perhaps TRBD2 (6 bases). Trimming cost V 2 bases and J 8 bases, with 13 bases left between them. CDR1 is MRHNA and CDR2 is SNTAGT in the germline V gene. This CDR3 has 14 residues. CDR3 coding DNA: TGTGCCAGCAGTGACGTCGCGGGGTCCGATGAGCAGTTCTTC. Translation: CASSDVAGSDEQFF.

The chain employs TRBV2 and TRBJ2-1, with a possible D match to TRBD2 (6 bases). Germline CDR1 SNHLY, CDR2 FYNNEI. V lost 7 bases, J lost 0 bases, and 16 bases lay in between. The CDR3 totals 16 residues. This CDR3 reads CASIEWGLSSYNEQFF. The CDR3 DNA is TGTGCCAGCATCGAATGGGGACTCAGCTCCTACAATGAGCAGTTCTTC.

The CDR3 DNA sequence: TGTGCCAGCAGCGTAGACCAGCGGGGTTACGAGCAGTACTTC. It specifies CASSVDQRGYEQYF. The chain couples TRBV9 to TRBJ2-7, with 7 bases fitting TRBD2. Germline-derived CDR1 and CDR2 are SGDLS and YYNGEE. The CDR3 sequence is 14 residues long. V was clipped by 0 bases and J by 4 bases; unmatched bases: 4.

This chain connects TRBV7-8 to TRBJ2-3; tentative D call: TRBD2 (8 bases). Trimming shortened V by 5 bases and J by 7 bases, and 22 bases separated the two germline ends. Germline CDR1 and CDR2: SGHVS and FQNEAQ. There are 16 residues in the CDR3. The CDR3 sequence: CASSREGASGPNTQYF. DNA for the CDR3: TGTGCCAGCAGCAGAGAGGGGGCTAGCGGGCCCAATACGCAGTATTTT.

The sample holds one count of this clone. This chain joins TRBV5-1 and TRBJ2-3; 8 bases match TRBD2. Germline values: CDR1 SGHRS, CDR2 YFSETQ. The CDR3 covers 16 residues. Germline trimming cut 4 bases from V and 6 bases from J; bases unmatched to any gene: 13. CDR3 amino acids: CASSPLPGLGRDTQYF. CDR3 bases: TGCGCCAGCAGCCCACTTCCGGGACTAGGAAGGGATACGCAGTATTTT.

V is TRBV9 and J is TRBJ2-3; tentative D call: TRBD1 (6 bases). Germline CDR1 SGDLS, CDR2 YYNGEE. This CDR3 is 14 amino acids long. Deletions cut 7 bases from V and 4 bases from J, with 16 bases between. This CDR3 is CASGGLGVPDTQYF. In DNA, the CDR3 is TGTGCCAGCGGGGGCCTAGGGGTCCCAGATACGCAGTATTTT.

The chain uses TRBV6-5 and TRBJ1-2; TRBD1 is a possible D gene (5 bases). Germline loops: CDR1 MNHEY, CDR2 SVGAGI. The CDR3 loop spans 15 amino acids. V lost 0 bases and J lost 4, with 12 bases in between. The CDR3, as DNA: TGTGCCAGCAGTTACTCTGGGGACTCGGGCTATGGCTACACCTTC. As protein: CASSYSGDSGYGYTF.

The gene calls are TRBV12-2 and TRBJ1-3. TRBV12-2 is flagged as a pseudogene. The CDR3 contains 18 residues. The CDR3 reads CASRLLGGHDIPGNTIYF. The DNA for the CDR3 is TGTGCAAGTCGCTTACTGGGGGGGCACGACATACCTGGAAACACCATATATTTT.

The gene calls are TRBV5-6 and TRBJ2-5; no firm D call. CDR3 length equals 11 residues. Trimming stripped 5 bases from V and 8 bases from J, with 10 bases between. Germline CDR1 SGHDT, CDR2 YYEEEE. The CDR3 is CASRLLGTQYF. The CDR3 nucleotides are TGTGCCAGCAGGCTCCTCGGAACCCAGTACTTC. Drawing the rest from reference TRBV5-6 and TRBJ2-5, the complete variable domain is DAGVTQSPTHLIKTRGQQVTLRCSPKSGHDTVSWYQQALGQGPQFIFQYYEEEERQRGNFPDRFSGHQFPNYSSELNVNALLLGDSALYLCASRLLGTQYFGPGTRLLVL.

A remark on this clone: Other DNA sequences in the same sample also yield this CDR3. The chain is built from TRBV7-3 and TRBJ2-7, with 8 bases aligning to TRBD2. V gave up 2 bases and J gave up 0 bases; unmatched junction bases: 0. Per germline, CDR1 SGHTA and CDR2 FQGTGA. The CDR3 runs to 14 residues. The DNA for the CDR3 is TGTGCCAGCAGCTTAGCGGGGGGCTCCTACGAGCAGTACTTC. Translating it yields CASSLAGGSYEQYF. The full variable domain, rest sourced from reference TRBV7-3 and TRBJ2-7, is GAGVSQTPSNKVTEKGKYVELRCDPISGHTALYWYRQSLGQGPEFLIYFQGTGAADDSGLPNDRFFAVRPEGSVSTLKIQRTERGDSAVYLCASSLAGGSYEQYFGPGTRLTVT.

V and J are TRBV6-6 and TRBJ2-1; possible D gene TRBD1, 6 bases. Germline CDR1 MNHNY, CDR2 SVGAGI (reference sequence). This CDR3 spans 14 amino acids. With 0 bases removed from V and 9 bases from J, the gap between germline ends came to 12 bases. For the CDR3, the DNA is TGTGCCAGCAGTTACTCGACTTCACAGGGTGAGCAGTTCTTC. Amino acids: CASSYSTSQGEQFF.

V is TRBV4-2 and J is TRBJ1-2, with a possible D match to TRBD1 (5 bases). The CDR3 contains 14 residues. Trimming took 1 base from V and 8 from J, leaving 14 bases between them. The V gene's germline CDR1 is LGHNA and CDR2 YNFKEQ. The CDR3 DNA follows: TGTGCCAGCAGCCAAGGGGGCCAGGGAACAGGCTACACCTTC. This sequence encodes CASSQGGQGTGYTF.

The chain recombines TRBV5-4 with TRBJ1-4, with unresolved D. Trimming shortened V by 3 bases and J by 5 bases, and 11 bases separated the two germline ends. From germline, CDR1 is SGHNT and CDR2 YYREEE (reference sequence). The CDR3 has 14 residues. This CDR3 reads CASSSTHLNEKLFF. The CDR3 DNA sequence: TGTGCCAGCAGCTCGACCCACCTGAATGAAAAACTGTTTTTT.

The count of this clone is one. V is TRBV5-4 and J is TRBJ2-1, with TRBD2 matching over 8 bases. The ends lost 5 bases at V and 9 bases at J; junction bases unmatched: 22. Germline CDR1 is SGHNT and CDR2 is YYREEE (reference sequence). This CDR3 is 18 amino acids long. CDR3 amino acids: CASRPTARLAGGKAEQFF. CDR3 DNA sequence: TGTGCCAGCAGACCGACAGCCCGATTGGCGGGGGGCAAGGCTGAGCAGTTCTTC.

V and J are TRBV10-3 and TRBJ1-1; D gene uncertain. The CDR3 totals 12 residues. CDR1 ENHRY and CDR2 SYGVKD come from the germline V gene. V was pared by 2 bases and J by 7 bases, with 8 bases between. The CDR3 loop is CAISEEGVEAFF. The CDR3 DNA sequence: TGTGCCATCAGTGAGGAGGGCGTTGAAGCTTTCTTT.